These 12 T cell receptor beta chains were sequenced from one sample in a study of graft-versus-host responses after intestinal transplantation. Sequencing was performed with immunoSEQ multiplex PCR; in TCRdb, only in-frame clones are kept and a portion is missing. This sample has more than 90,000 clones, with 93% found just once. No antigen is known for these receptors. Sequencing used unstimulated CD8+ T cells sorted from spleen or lymph node cells, obtained before transplant. The receptors originated from a human donor who was the organ donor for an intestinal transplant.

The rearrangement links TRBV12-5 to TRBJ1-5; 8 bases fit TRBD1. Germline lookup yields CDR1 LGHNT and CDR2 FRNRAP. The trim removed 7 bases at V and 4 bases at J, leaving 3 bases unmatched. The CDR3 consists of 13 residues. The CDR3 sequence is CASARTGNQPQHF. The CDR3 nucleotides read TGTGCTAGTGCCCGGACAGGGAATCAGCCCCAGCATTTT.

This chain links TRBV5-6 with TRBJ2-7, with 10 bases aligning to TRBD2. From germline, CDR1 is SGHDT and CDR2 YYEEEE. V lost 3 bases, J lost 7 bases, and 13 bases stayed unmatched. The CDR3 is made up of 16 amino acids. Here the CDR3 DNA reads TGTGCCAGCAGCTACCAGAGCGGGAGGGCCCCCGAGGAGCAGTACTTC. Amino acid sequence: CASSYQSGRAPEEQYF. Full variable domain (missing parts from reference TRBV5-6 and TRBJ2-7): DAGVTQSPTHLIKTRGQQVTLRCSPKSGHDTVSWYQQALGQGPQFIFQYYEEEERQRGNFPDRFSGHQFPNYSSELNVNALLLGDSALYLCASSYQSGRAPEEQYFGPGTRLTVT.

CDR3 residues: CAISGAENSNEQFF. Written as DNA, the CDR3 is TGTGCCATCAGTGGGGCGGAGAATTCGAATGAGCAGTTCTTC. The V and J genes are TRBV10-3 and TRBJ2-1, with D uncertain. Germline CDR1 reads ENHRY; CDR2 reads SYGVKD. The CDR3 extends over 14 amino acids. V was clipped by 4 bases and J by 7 bases, with 14 bases between them.

V is TRBV10-2 and J is TRBJ1-5; tentatively, D is TRBD1 (5 bases). The CDR3 covers 14 residues. In germline, CDR1 is WSHSY, CDR2 SAAADI. The V gene lost 10 bases and the J gene lost 3 bases, with 16 bases spanning the gap. In nucleotides, the CDR3 is TGCGCCACCAAAGGCAGGGCTTCCAATCAGCCCCAGCATTTT. Residues: CATKGRASNQPQHF.

With regard to this clone: One end of the junction varies from germline; a read error may be responsible. At the DNA level, this CDR3 is encoded by other sequences in the same sample as well. The CDR3 protein is CASSLASPEAFF. CDR3 DNA: TGCGCCAGCAGCTTAGCGTCGCCTGAAGCTTTCTTT. V is TRBV11-2 and J is TRBJ1-1, with D hard to call. Per the germline V gene, CDR1 is SGHAT and CDR2 is FQNNGV. CDR3 length equals 12 residues.

The chain is built from TRBV6-6 and TRBJ2-7, with D unclear. This CDR3 region has 13 residues. The germline V gene has CDR1 MNHNY and CDR2 SVGAGI (reference sequence). Trimming shortened V by 6 bases and J by 2 bases, and 11 bases separated the two germline ends. CDR3 residues: CASSKTETYEQYF. The CDR3 DNA follows: TGTGCCAGCAGCAAGACGGAAACCTACGAGCAGTACTTC.

The V gene is TRBV28, the J gene TRBJ2-5, with 7 nucleotides matching TRBD1. The CDR3 extends over 15 amino acids. J lost 3 bases, V lost 5 bases, and 9 bases had no gene match. Germline V lookup: CDR1 MDHEN, CDR2 SYDVKM. This chain's CDR3 is CASSAYSGQKETQYF. CDR3 DNA sequence: TGTGCCAGCAGTGCCTACTCGGGACAGAAAGAGACCCAGTACTTC.

The V and J genes are TRBV5-4 and TRBJ2-7; the D is unclear. The CDR3 totals 14 residues. V was shortened by 1 base and J by 6 bases, with 14 bases between the two germline ends. The V gene's germline CDR1 is SGHNT and CDR2 YYREEE (reference sequence). CDR3 nucleotides: TGTGCCAGCAGCTTGTTCAGGTTGTCTACCGAGCAGTACTTC. This encodes CASSLFRLSTEQYF.

The chain recombines TRBV28 with TRBJ1-2; D unclear. V was clipped by 2 bases and J by 0 bases, with 10 bases between them. Germline V gene sequence: CDR1 MDHEN, CDR2 SYDVKM. CDR3 length equals 15 residues. As DNA, the CDR3 is TGTGCCAGCAGTTTACGGAGAGACCCTAACTATGGCTACACCTTC. This sequence encodes CASSLRRDPNYGYTF.

The chain has TRBV5-1 and TRBJ2-1; D may match TRBD1 or TRBD2 (6 bases each). Germline CDR1 and CDR2: SGHRS and YFSETQ. V lost 3 bases, J lost 4 bases, and 11 bases lay in between. This CDR3 has 14 residues. This CDR3 is CASSWGAQYNEQFF. The CDR3 DNA is TGCGCCAGCAGCTGGGGGGCTCAATACAATGAGCAGTTCTTC. The entire variable domain, with the rest obtained from reference TRBV5-1 and TRBJ2-1, is as follows: KAGVTQTPRYLIKTRGQQVTLSCSPISGHRSVSWYQQTPGQGLQFLFEYFSETQRNKGNFPGRFSGRQFSNSRSEMNVSTLELGDSALYLCASSWGAQYNEQFFGPGTRLTVL.

The chain combines TRBV19 with TRBJ1-1; 9 nucleotides agree with TRBD1. J was trimmed by 5 bases and V by 9 bases; bases with no gene match: 10. CDR3 length equals 14 residues. Germline CDR1 is LNHDA and CDR2 is SQIVND (reference sequence). The CDR3 region is CASFGGQGWTEAFF. CDR3 sequence (DNA): TGTGCCAGCTTTGGTGGACAGGGGTGGACTGAAGCTTTCTTT.

The rearrangement joins TRBV5-1 to TRBJ1-2; D not certain. The CDR3 consists of 16 residues. V lost 2 bases to trimming and J lost 4 bases, with 18 bases between them. Germline V gene lookup returns CDR1 SGHRS and CDR2 YFSETQ. The CDR3 DNA reads as TGCGCCAGCAGCTTTAGAGTCGGTTTTCTCCTCTATGGCTACACCTTC. Protein: CASSFRVGFLLYGYTF.